This is a list of T cell receptor beta chains from one sample in a study of blood T cell repertoires in COVID-19. Profiled with immunoSEQ multiplex PCR; TCRdb holds only in-frame clones, not every one. This sample has 120,000 or so clones; 70% to 80% occur once, and the top ten carry 37%. The sample consisted of peripheral blood. The receptors originated from a man in his forties or fifties with active or convalescent COVID-19. Each CDR3 is given with its conserved first and last residue. The D gene is left open where the match is weak. The listing skips clone size in some rows; elsewhere it reads once, few, many or a size class.

J,size,V,D,CDR3,DNA
TRBJ1-6,-,TRBV9,-,CASSVNVGSPLHF,TGTGCCAGCAGCGTAAATGTCGGTTCACCCCTCCACTTT
TRBJ2-5,-,TRBV15,TRBD1,CATSGPTGGGETQYF,TGTGCCACCAGCGGCCCGACAGGGGGCGGAGAGACCCAGTACTTC
TRBJ1-1,once,TRBV27,TRBD1,CASSQGTARVTEAFF,TGTGCCAGCAGTCAGGGGACAGCTAGGGTCACTGAAGCTTTCTTT
TRBJ1-1,-,TRBV6-5,-,CASSTNFEAFF,TGTGCCAGCAGTACGAACTTCGAAGCTTTCTTT
TRBJ1-1,once,TRBV25-1,-,CASIPRGNTEAFF,TGTGCCAGCATCCCCAGGGGGAACACTGAAGCTTTCTTT
TRBJ2-5,-,TRBV2,-,CASRPSTGQETQYF,TGTGCCAGCAGGCCCTCCACGGGGCAAGAGACCCAGTACTTC
TRBJ1-6,-,TRBV3-1/TRBV3-2,-,CASSQGSSYNSPLHF,TGTGCCAGCAGCCAAGGGAGCTCCTATAATTCACCCCTCCACTTT
TRBJ1-5,-,TRBV27,-,CASSPSGNNQPQHF,TGTGCCAGCAGTCCCAGCGGAAACAATCAGCCCCAGCATTTT
TRBJ1-6,-,TRBV28,-,CASRGDWNSPLHF,TGTGCCAGCAGAGGTGACTGGAATTCACCCCTCCACTTT
TRBJ2-3,-,TRBV5-4,TRBD1,CASSLPRTGIGVDTQYF,TGTGCCAGCAGCTTGCCCCGGACAGGGATTGGTGTAGATACGCAGTATTTT
TRBJ2-5,-,TRBV29-1,-,CSVGQETQYF,TGCAGCGTCGGCCAAGAGACCCAGTACTTC
TRBJ2-3,once,TRBV7-9,-,CASSLVGRGDTQYF,TGTGCCAGCAGCTTAGTAGGCCGGGGAGATACGCAGTATTTT
TRBJ1-5,-,TRBV19,-,CASSAEGGGRNQPQHF,TGTGCCAGTAGTGCTGAGGGGGGGGGTCGCAATCAGCCCCAGCATTTT
TRBJ2-1,-,TRBV2,-,CASTRREQSGGGEQFF,TGTGCCAGCACCAGGCGGGAGCAAAGCGGAGGGGGTGAGCAGTTCTTC
TRBJ1-4,-,TRBV7-2,-,CASSLKPSGVNEKLFF,TGTGCCAGCAGCTTAAAGCCCTCAGGGGTTAATGAAAAACTGTTTTTT
TRBJ1-2,-,TRBV7-2,-,CASSLFSSNYGYTF,TGTGCCAGCAGCTTGTTCAGTTCTAACTATGGCTACACCTTC
TRBJ2-5,-,TRBV5-1,TRBD2,CASSLTGEGEETQYF,TGCGCCAGCAGCTTGACGGGGGAGGGTGAGGAGACCCAGTACTTC
TRBJ2-7,-,TRBV11-3,-,CASSLDSTLMAHEQYF,TGTGCCAGCAGCTTAGATTCAACCCTCATGGCCCACGAGCAGTACTTC
TRBJ2-1,once,TRBV18,TRBD1,CASSPYRIDRVGNEQFF,TGTGCCAGCTCACCGTATCGGATCGACAGGGTAGGCAATGAGCAGTTCTTC
TRBJ2-7,-,TRBV29-1,-,CSVELGATYEQYF,TGCAGCGTTGAGCTGGGGGCAACGTACGAGCAGTACTTC
TRBJ2-7,-,TRBV28,TRBD2,CASTPGTRGYEQYF,TGTGCCAGCACCCCCGGGACTAGAGGTTACGAGCAGTACTTC
TRBJ1-2,few,TRBV6-2/TRBV6-3,-,CASSTQGNYGYTF,TGTGCCAGCAGTACTCAGGGTAACTATGGCTACACCTTC
TRBJ1-2,-,TRBV4-3,-,CASSQDRGGRANYGYTF,TGCGCCAGCAGCCAAGATAGGGGGGGCAGGGCTAACTATGGCTACACCTTC
TRBJ2-1,once,TRBV4-1,TRBD2,CASSQGGLAGVDEQFF,TGCGCCAGCAGCCAAGGGGGACTAGCGGGAGTCGATGAGCAGTTCTTC
TRBJ1-2,many,TRBV4-1,-,CASSQGPMGEGYGYTF,TGCGCCAGCAGCCAGGGCCCCATGGGAGAGGGTTATGGCTACACCTTC
TRBJ1-1,-,TRBV12-3/TRBV12-4,-,CASMTVNTEAFF,TGTGCCAGCATGACAGTGAACACTGAAGCTTTCTTT
TRBJ2-7,-,TRBV27,-,CASSLNGVGYEQYF,TGTGCCAGCAGTTTAAACGGAGTTGGGTACGAGCAGTACTTC
TRBJ1-1,-,TRBV3-1/TRBV3-2,-,CASTTATGDTEAFF,TGTGCCAGCACCACAGCTACGGGGGACACTGAAGCTTTCTTT
TRBJ1-5,-,TRBV27,-,CASSIYSFYSNQPQHF,TGTGCCAGCAGTATCTACAGCTTTTATAGCAATCAGCCCCAGCATTTT
TRBJ2-5,-,TRBV30,-,CAWSVRPGETQYF,TGTGCCTGGAGTGTCAGACCCGGGGAGACCCAGTACTTC
TRBJ1-4,-,TRBV6-5,-,CASRRSAGGEKLFF,TGTGCCAGCAGGAGGTCTGCGGGAGGCGAAAAACTGTTTTTT
TRBJ1-2,-,TRBV5-4,TRBD1,CASSLADRGRNYGYTF,TGTGCCAGCAGCTTGGCAGACAGGGGTAGGAACTATGGCTACACCTTC
TRBJ1-1,-,TRBV5-1,-,CASSSGVYTEAFF,TGCGCCAGCAGCTCAGGGGTCTACACTGAAGCTTTCTTT
TRBJ1-3,-,TRBV2,TRBD1,CASNDRVGNTIYF,TGTGCCAGCAATGACAGGGTGGGAAACACCATATATTTT
TRBJ1-2,-,TRBV19,TRBD1,CASSIGDRAAYGYTF,TGTGCCAGTAGTATAGGGGACAGGGCTGCCTATGGCTACACCTTC
TRBJ2-5,few,TRBV4-1,TRBD2,CASSQETSGETQYF,TGCGCCAGCAGCCAAGAAACTAGCGGCGAGACCCAGTACTTC
TRBJ2-6,-,TRBV5-1,TRBD1,CASSLEGQGANVLTF,TGCGCCAGCAGCTTGGAGGGACAGGGGGCCAACGTCCTGACTTTC